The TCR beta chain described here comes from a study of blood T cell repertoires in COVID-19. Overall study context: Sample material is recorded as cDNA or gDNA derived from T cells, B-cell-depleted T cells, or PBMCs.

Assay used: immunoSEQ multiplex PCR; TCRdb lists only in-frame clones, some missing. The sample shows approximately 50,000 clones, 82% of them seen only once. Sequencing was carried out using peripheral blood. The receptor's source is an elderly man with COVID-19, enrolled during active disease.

CDR3 nucleotides: TGTGCCAGCAGCCTAGGCCGAGAAACTGAAGCTTTCTTT. Amino acid sequence: CASSLGRETEAFF. V usage is TRBV7-3 and J usage is TRBJ1-1; D is unclear. CDR1 and CDR2 (germline): SGHTA, FQGTGA. The CDR3 loop spans 13 amino acids. Trimming took off 5 bases at V and 5 bases at J, with 12 bases between the two ends.